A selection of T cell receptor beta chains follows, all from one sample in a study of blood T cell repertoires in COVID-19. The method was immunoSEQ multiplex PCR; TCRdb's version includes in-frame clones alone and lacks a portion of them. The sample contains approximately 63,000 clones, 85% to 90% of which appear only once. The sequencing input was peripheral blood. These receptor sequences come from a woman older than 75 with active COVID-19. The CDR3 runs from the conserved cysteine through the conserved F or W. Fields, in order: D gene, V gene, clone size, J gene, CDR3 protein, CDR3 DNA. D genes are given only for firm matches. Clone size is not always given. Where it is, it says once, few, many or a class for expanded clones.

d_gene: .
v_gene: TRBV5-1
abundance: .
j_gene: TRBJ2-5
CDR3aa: CASSPGQEGETQYF
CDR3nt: TGCGCCAGCAGCCCGGGCCAAGAGGGAGAGACCCAGTACTTC

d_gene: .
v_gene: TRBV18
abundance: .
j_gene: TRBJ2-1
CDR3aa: CASSPAGFNEQFF
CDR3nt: TGTGCCAGCTCACCGGCGGGGTTCAATGAGCAGTTCTTC

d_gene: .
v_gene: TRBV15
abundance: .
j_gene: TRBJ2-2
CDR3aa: CATSRDRGAGTGELFF
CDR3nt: TGTGCCACCAGCAGAGATCGGGGGGCGGGGACCGGGGAGCTGTTTTTT

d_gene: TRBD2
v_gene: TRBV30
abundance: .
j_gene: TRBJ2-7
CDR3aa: CAWSVLAGSYEQYF
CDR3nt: TGTGCCTGGAGTGTACTAGCGGGGTCCTACGAGCAGTACTTC

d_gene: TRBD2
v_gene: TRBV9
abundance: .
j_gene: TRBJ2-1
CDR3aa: CASSVGSGGGEQFF
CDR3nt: TGTGCCAGCAGCGTAGGTTCGGGGGGAGGGGAGCAGTTCTTC

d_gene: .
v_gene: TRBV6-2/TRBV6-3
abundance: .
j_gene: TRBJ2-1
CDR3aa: CASSPPRRASSYNEQFF
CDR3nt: TGTGCCAGCAGCCCTCCTCGGCGGGCAAGCTCCTACAATGAGCAGTTCTTC

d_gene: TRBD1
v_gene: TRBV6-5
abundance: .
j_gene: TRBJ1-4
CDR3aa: CASRVDRANEKLFF
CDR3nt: TGTGCCAGCAGAGTGGACAGGGCCAATGAAAAACTGTTTTTT

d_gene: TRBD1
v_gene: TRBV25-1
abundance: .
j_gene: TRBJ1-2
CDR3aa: CASSEFSGGDGYTF
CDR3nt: TGTGCCAGCAGTGAATTTTCAGGGGGTGATGGCTACACCTTC

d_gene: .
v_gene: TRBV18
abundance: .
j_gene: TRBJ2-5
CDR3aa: CASLAEGRAQETQYF
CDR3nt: TGTGCCAGCCTCGCGGAGGGGCGGGCTCAAGAGACCCAGTACTTC

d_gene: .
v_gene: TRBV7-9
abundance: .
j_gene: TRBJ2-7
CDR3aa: CASSLGLELRAYEQYF
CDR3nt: TGTGCCAGCAGCTTAGGGTTAGAGCTGAGGGCTTACGAGCAGTACTTC

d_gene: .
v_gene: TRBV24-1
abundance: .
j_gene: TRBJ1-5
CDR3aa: CATSVDRYQPQHF
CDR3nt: TGTGCCACCAGCGTCGACAGGTACCAGCCCCAGCATTTT

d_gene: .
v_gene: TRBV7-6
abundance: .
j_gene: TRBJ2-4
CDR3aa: CASSPSPRGPRAKNIQYF
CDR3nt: TGTGCCAGCAGCCCCAGCCCCAGGGGACCCCGAGCCAAAAACATTCAGTACTTC

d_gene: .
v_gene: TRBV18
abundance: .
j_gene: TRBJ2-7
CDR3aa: CASSPPGRAQEQYF
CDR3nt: TGTGCCAGCTCACCACCCGGCAGGGCCCAAGAGCAGTACTTC

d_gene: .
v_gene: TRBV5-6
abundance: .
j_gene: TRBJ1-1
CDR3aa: CASSLRGLAFF
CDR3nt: TGTGCCAGCAGCTTGCGGGGGTTGGCTTTCTTT

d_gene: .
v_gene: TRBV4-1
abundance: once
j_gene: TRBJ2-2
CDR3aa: CASSQVYYTGELFF
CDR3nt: TGCGCCAGCAGCCAAGTTTACTACACCGGGGAGCTGTTTTTT

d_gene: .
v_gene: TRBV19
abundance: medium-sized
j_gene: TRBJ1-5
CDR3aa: CASSYRDSNQPQHF
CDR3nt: TGTGCCAGTAGTTACAGGGACAGCAATCAGCCCCAGCATTTT

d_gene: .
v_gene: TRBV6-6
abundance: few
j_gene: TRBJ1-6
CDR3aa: CASSRPEDTGIFPLHF
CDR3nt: TGTGCCAGCAGTCGACCGGAGGACACAGGGATTTTCCCCCTCCACTTT

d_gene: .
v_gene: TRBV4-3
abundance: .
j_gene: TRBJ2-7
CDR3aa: CASSQRTGTPQYF
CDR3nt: TGCGCCAGCAGCCAGAGAACAGGGACGCCGCAGTACTTC

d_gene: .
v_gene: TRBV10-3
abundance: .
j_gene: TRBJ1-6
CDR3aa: CAIRRLYNSPLHF
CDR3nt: TGTGCCATCAGGAGGCTATATAATTCACCCCTCCACTTT

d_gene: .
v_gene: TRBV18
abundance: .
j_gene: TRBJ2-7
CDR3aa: CASSPDQGLDYEQYF
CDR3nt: TGTGCCAGCTCACCTGACCAGGGCCTAGACTACGAGCAGTACTTC

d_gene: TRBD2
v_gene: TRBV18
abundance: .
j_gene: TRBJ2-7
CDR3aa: CASSRTSGAQEQYF
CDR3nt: TGTGCCAGCTCGCGGACTAGCGGGGCCCAGGAGCAGTACTTC

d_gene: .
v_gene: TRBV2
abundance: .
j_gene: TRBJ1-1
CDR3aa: CASSEMGQGNTEAFF
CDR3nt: TGTGCCAGCAGTGAAATGGGCCAGGGAAACACTGAAGCTTTCTTT

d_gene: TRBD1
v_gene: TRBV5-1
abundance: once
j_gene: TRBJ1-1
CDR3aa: CASSSGQGGLSEAFF
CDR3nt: TGCGCCAGCAGCTCGGGACAGGGGGGGCTCTCTGAAGCTTTCTTT

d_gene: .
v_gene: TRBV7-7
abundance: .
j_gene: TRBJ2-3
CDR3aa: CASSFGVRTTDTQYF
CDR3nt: TGTGCTAGCAGCTTCGGGGTCAGAACCACAGATACGCAGTATTTT

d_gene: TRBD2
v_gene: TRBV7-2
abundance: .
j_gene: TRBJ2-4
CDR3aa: CASSPGSGGADIQYF
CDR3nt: TGTGCCAGCAGCCCTGGGTCCGGGGGGGCTGACATTCAGTACTTC

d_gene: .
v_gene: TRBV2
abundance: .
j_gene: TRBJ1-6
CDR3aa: CASSVGRQSNSPLHF
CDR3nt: TGTGCCAGCAGTGTTGGCAGACAGTCCAATTCACCCCTCCACTTT

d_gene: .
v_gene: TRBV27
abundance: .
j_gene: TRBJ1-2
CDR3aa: CASSLGAANGYTF
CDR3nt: TGTGCCAGCAGTTTGGGGGCAGCAAATGGCTACACCTTC

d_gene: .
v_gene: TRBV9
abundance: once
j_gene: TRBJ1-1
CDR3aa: CASSPSTGSTEAFF
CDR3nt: TGTGCCAGCAGCCCCTCGACGGGTAGCACTGAAGCTTTCTTT

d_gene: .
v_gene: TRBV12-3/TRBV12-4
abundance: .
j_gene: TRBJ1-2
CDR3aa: CASSIDSLYGYTF
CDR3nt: TGTGCCAGCAGTATTGACAGTTTATATGGCTACACCTTC

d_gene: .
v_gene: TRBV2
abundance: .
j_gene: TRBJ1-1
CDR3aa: CASMTPGSNTEAFF
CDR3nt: TGTGCCAGCATGACTCCGGGATCGAACACTGAAGCTTTCTTT

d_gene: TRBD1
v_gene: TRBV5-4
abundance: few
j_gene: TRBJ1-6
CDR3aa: CASSYGTGRDSPLHF
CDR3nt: TGTGCCAGCAGTTACGGGACAGGGAGGGATTCACCCCTCCACTTT